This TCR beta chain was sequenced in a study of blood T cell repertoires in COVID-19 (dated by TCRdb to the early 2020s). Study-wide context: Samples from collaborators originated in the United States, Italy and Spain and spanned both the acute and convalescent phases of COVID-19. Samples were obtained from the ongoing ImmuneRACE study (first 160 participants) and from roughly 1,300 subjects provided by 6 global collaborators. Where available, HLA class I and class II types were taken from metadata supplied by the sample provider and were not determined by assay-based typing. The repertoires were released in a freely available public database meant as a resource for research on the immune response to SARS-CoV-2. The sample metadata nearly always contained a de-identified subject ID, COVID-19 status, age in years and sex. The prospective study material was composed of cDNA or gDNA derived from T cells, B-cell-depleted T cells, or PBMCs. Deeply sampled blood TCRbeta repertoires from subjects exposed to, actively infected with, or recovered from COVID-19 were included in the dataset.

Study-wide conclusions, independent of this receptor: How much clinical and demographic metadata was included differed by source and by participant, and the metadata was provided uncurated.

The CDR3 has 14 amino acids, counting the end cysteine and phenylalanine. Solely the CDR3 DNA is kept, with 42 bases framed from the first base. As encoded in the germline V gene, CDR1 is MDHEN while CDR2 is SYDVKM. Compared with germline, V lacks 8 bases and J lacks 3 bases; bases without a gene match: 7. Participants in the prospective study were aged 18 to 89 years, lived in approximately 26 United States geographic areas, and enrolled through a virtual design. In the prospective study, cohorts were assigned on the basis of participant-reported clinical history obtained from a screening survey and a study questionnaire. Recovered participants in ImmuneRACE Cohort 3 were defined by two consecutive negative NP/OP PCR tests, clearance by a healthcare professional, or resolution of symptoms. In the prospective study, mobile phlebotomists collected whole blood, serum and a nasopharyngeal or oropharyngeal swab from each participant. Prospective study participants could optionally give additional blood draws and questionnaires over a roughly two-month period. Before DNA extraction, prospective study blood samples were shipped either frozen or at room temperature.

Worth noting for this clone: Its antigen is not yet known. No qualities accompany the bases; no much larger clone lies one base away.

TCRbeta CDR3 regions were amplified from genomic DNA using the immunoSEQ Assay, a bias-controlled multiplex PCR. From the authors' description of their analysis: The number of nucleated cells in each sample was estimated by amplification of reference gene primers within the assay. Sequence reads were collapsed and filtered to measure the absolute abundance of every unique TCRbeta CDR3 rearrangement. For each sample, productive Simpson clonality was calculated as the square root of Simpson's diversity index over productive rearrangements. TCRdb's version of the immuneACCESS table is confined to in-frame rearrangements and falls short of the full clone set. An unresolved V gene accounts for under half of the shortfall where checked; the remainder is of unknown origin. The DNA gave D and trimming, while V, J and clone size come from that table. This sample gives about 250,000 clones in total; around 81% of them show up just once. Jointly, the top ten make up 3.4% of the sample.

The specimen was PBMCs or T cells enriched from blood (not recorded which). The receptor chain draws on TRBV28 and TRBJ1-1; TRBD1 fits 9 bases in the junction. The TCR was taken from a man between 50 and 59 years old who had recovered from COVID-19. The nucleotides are TGTGCCAGCCGTACAGGGGGCACGTACACTGAAGCTTTCTTT. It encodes CASRTGGTYTEAFF.